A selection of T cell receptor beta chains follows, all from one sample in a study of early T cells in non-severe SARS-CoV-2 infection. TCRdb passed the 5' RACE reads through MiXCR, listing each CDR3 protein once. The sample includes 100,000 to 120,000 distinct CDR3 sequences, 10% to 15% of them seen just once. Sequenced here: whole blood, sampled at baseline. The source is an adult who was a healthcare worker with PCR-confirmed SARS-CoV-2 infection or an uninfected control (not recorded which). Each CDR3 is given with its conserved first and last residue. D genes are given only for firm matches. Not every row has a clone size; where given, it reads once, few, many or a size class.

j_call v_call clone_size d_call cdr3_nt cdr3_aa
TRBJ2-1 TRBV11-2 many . TGTGCCAGCAGCCCCATTGACAGAGGCAATGAGCAGTTCTTC CASSPIDRGNEQFF
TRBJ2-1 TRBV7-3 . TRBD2 TGTGCCAGCAGCCCCCGGACTAGCGGGATTAATGAGCAGTTCTTC CASSPRTSGINEQFF
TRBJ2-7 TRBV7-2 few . TGTGCCAGCAGCCCACAATCGACAGTGCCTAACGAGCAGTACTTC CASSPQSTVPNEQYF
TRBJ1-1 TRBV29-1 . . TGCAGCGTTGTATCAGGTACTATGAACACTGAAGCTTTCTTT CSVVSGTMNTEAFF
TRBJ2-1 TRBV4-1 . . TGCGCCAGCAGCCACCACAGGTTTGACAATGAGCAGTTCTTC CASSHHRFDNEQFF
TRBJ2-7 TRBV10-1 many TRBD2 TGCGCCAGCAGTACTAGCGGGGGTGCCTACGAGCAGTACTTC CASSTSGGAYEQYF
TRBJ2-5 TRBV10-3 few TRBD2 TGTGCCATCAGAGGTAGCGGGGAAGAGACCCAGTACTTC CAIRGSGEETQYF
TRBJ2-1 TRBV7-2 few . TGTGCCAGCAGCTTAGTGGGAGTCTCCTACAATGAGCAGTTCTTC CASSLVGVSYNEQFF
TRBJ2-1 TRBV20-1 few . TGCAGCCCGAAAGGGGGAGTGGAGCAGTTCTTC CSPKGGVEQFF
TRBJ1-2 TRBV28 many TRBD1 TGTGCCAGCAGGCTAGTCACAGGGGGACGTCGTGGCTACACCTTC CASRLVTGGRRGYTF
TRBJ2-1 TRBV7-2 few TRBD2 TGTGCCAGCAGCTCCCCCGGGCTAGCGGGACGCCACGCCTACAATGAGCAGTTCTTC CASSSPGLAGRHAYNEQFF
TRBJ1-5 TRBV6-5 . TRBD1 TGTGCCAGCAGTTCCGGGACAGCATATAGCAATCAGCCCCAGCATTTT CASSSGTAYSNQPQHF
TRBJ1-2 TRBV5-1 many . TGCGCCAGCAGCCCTGATTGGACAGTGAGTTATGGCTACACCTTC CASSPDWTVSYGYTF
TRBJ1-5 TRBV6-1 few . TGTGCCAGCAGTGCTGTGGGGAGCAATCAGCCCCAGCATTTT CASSAVGSNQPQHF
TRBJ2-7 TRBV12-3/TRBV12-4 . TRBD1 TGTGCCAGCAGTTTTAGGACAGGGTACCGTTACGAGCAGTACTTC CASSFRTGYRYEQYF
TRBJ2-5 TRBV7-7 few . TGTGCTAGCAGCTTTACCGGCAGGGCGGAGACCCAGTACTTC CASSFTGRAETQYF
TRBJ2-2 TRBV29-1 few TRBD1 TGCAGCGTTTGGGACAGGGGGCAATCCGGGGAGCTGTTTTTT CSVWDRGQSGELFF
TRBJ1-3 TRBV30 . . TGTGCCTGGAGCCGAGGGGCGCCTGGAAACACCATATATTTT CAWSRGAPGNTIYF
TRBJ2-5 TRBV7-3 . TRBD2 TGTGCCAGCAGCTCGACTAGCTCCCAAGAGACCCAGTACTTC CASSSTSSQETQYF
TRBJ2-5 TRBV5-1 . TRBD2 TGCGCCAGCAGCTCGAGCGGGACGGAACAAGAGACCCAGTACTTC CASSSSGTEQETQYF
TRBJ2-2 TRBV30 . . TGTGCCTGGAGTGTATTAGTGAACACCGGGGAGCTGTTTTTT CAWSVLVNTGELFF
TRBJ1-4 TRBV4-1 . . TGCGCCAGCAGCCAGGGAAATGAAAAACTGTTTTTT CASSQGNEKLFF
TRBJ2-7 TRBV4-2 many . TGTGCCAGCAGCCCTCAGGGCTACGAGCAGTACTTC CASSPQGYEQYF
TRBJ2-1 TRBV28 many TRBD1 TGTGCCAGCATGAGGGGGCGACTGGATGAGCAGTTCTTC CASMRGRLDEQFF
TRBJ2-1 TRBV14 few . TGTGCCAGCAGCGGGAGTAGACTTAAGAATGAGCAGTTCTTC CASSGSRLKNEQFF
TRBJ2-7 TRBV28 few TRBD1 TGTGCCAGCAGCCTGGGACAGAACGAGCAGTACTTC CASSLGQNEQYF
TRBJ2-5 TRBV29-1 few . TGCAGCGTTGGGGTGGCGACAGAGACCCAGTACTTC CSVGVATETQYF
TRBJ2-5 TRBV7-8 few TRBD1 TGTGCCAGCAGCTTAAGGACAGGTGGGAACCAAGAGACCCAGTACTTC CASSLRTGGNQETQYF
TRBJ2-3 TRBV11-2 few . TGTGCCAGCGGAGCGACAGGGCGGGAAACAGATACGCAGTATTTT CASGATGRETDTQYF
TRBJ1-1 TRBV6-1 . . TGTGCCAGCACCCCCCAAGTGAACACTGAAGCTTTCTTT CASTPQVNTEAFF
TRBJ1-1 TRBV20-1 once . TGCAGTGCTAGAGACGAAGACAGCACTGAAGCTTTCTTT CSARDEDSTEAFF
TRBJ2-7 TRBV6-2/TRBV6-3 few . TGTGCCAGCAGATCCGGGACTTCCCCCTACGAGCAGTACTTC CASRSGTSPYEQYF
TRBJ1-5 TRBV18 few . TGTGCCAGCTCACCACTTCCCGGTCCCGATAGCAATCAGCCCCAGCATTTT CASSPLPGPDSNQPQHF
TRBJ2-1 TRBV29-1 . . TGCAGCGCTCCTACTCACGGGTACAATGAGCAGTTCTTC CSAPTHGYNEQFF
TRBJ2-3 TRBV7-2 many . TGTGCCAGCAGCTTAGGATTATCAGATACGCAGTATTTT CASSLGLSDTQYF
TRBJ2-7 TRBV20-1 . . TGCAGTGCTACTAGGACTGTATCCTACGAGCAGTACTTC CSATRTVSYEQYF
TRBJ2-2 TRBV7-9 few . TGTGCCACCCAAGGGGAAGCCGGGGAGCTGTTTTTT CATQGEAGELFF
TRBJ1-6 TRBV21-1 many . TGTGCCAGCACCCTACCGTGCTCCTATAATTCACCCCTCCACTTT CASTLPCSYNSPLHF
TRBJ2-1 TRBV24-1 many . TGTGCCACCAGTGATGGTGGAAGTGAGCAGTTCTTC CATSDGGSEQFF
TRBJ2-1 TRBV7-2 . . TGTGCCAGCAGCCCCCGCCGGGTGAACAATGAGCAGTTCTTC CASSPRRVNNEQFF
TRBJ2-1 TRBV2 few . TGTGCCAGCACTCAGCACAATGAGCAGTTCTTC CASTQHNEQFF
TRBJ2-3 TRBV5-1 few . TGCGCCAGCAGCCAAGCCAGCAACAGGGTAGCAGATACGCAGTATTTT CASSQASNRVADTQYF
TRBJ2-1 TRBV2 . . TGTGCCAGCAGCAGCAGGGGGGCGTCGACGGAGTTCTTC CASSSRGASTEFF
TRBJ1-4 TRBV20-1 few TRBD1 TGCAGTGCCCAGAGGACAGGGATGGGGGCGGTAAAACTGTTTTTT CSAQRTGMGAVKLFF
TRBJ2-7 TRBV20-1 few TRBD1 TGCAGTGCGATACCAGGGACAGGGAGAGGGGAGCAGTACTTC CSAIPGTGRGEQYF
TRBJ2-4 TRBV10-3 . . TGTGCCACCCAGGGGAGTGGAGGGATGAACATTCAGTACTTC CATQGSGGMNIQYF
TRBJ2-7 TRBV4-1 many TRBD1 TGCGCCAGCAGCCAAGAAGAAACAGGGGGGCGCGAGCAGTACTTC CASSQEETGGREQYF
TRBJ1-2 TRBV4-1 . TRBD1 TGCGCCAGCAGCCAACCCCCCGGCAGGGGGGACTATGGCTACACCTTC CASSQPPGRGDYGYTF
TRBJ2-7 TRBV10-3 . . TGTGCCATCTCCGGGGGCACCAACCGATACTACGAGCAGTACTTC CAISGGTNRYYEQYF
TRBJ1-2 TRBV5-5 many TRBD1 TGTGCCAGCAGCTTGTCCCCGACAGGGGACTATGGCTACACCTTC CASSLSPTGDYGYTF
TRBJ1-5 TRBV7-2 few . TGTGCCAGCAGCTTTTGGACAGTCAATCAGCCCCAGCATTTT CASSFWTVNQPQHF
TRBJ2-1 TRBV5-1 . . TGCGCCAGCAGCTTGGAGTTTCCCTACAATGAGCAGTTCTTC CASSLEFPYNEQFF
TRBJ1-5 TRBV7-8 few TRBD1 TGTGCCAGCAGCGGCGGTGATTTAGGGGGCCCAACCCAGCCCCAGCATTTT CASSGGDLGGPTQPQHF
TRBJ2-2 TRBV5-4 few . TGTGCCAGCAGCTTGATTCGCGGCACCGGGGAGCTGTTTTTT CASSLIRGTGELFF
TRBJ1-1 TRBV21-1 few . TGTGCCAGCAGTAGACAGGGTGGGACTGAAGCTTTCTTT CASSRQGGTEAFF
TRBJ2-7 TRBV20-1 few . TGCAGTGCTCCCCCCGCGGGCGCCTACGAGCAGTACTTC CSAPPAGAYEQYF
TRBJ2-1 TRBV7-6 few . TGTGCCAGCAGCCCCAGGGATTCTGAGCAGTTCTTC CASSPRDSEQFF
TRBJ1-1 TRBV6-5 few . TGTGCCAGCAGTTATGGCAGGAACGTGAACACTGAAGCTTTCTTT CASSYGRNVNTEAFF
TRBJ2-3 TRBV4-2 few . TGTGCCAGCAGCCAAGAGACAGTCACAGATACGCAGTATTTT CASSQETVTDTQYF
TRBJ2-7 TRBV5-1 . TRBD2 TGCGCCAGCAGCGTCGGGACTAGCGGGACCTACGAGCAGTACTTC CASSVGTSGTYEQYF